The 7 T cell receptor beta chains reported below all come from one sample, sequenced in a study of OX40 agonist ivuxolimab in advanced cancers. TCRdb keeps only in-frame clones here, not all; method: immunoSEQ multiplex PCR. The repertoire consists of about 120,000 clones, with approximately 90% occurring once and the leading ten covering 0.27%. The sample consisted of CD4+ or CD8+ T cells sorted from blood, taken in a trial of the OX40 agonist ivuxolimab. These receptor sequences come from an adult with an advanced solid tumor such as melanoma, head and neck, liver or kidney cancer.

The chain employs TRBV5-6 and TRBJ1-1; TRBD1 might be the D (6 bases). Deletions cut 1 base from V and 4 bases from J, with 11 bases between. The CDR3 sequence is 14 residues long. Germline loops: CDR1 SGHDT, CDR2 YYEEEE. CDR3 nucleotides: TGTGCCAGCAGCTTGAGAGGGGGGGGCACTGAAGCTTTCTTT. Translating gives CASSLRGGGTEAFF.

The CDR3 loop is CASSVTGWENEQYF. In nucleotides, the CDR3 is TGTGCCAGCAGCGTGACAGGGTGGGAGAACGAGCAGTACTTC. V is TRBV7-2 and J is TRBJ2-7; TRBD1 agrees at 7 bases. The CDR3 extends over 14 amino acids. Germline V gene lookup returns CDR1 SGHTA and CDR2 FQGNSA. V trimming: 5 bases; J trimming: 5 bases; junction bases outside the gene matches: 9.

V usage is TRBV28 and J usage is TRBJ1-1; D is unresolved. V lost 6 bases to trimming and J lost 3 bases, with 8 bases between them. The CDR3 has 12 residues. Germline V gives CDR1 MDHEN, CDR2 SYDVKM. CDR3 in amino acids: CASRLGHTEAFF. Written as DNA, the CDR3 is TGTGCCAGCAGGCTAGGGCACACTGAAGCTTTCTTT.

The chain employs TRBV5-1 and TRBJ1-1; possible D gene TRBD1, 6 bases. Trimming cost V 0 bases and J 2 bases, with 14 bases left between them. Germline V lookup: CDR1 SGHRS, CDR2 YFSETQ. The CDR3 loop spans 16 amino acids. The CDR3, as DNA: TGCGCCAGCAGCTTGGCCATGGGGGGGCAAAACACTGAAGCTTTCTTT. Its protein product is CASSLAMGGQNTEAFF.

The rearrangement uses TRBV7-3 and TRBJ1-4, with D uncertain. CDR1 is SGHTA, CDR2 FQGTGA, per germline. The CDR3 sequence is 14 residues long. The V gene lost 0 bases and the J gene lost 10 bases, with 12 bases spanning the gap. The CDR3 here is CASSLTGPEGKLFF. The CDR3 DNA sequence: TGTGCCAGCAGCTTAACAGGACCCGAGGGAAAACTGTTTTTT.

As regards this clone: Distinct nucleotide sequences in the sample also encode this CDR3. The CDR3 nucleotides are TGTGCCAGCAGCAAAGGAGGAGGGGATATGAAGCAGTACTTC. Its translation is CASSKGGGDMKQYF. The chain employs TRBV21-1 and TRBJ2-7; the DNA was not compared with TRBD2, the D call given in the table. TRBV21-1 is classified as a pseudogene. This CDR3 has 14 amino acids.

The chain is built from TRBV6-1 and TRBJ2-1; weak D call: TRBD1 (5 bases). This CDR3 is built from 13 residues. The V and J ends lost 8 bases and 4 bases respectively, with 12 bases between them. Germline V gene lookup returns CDR1 MNHNS and CDR2 SASEGT. Here the CDR3 DNA reads TGTGCCAGCGCAGGGATTGATTACAATGAGCAGTTCTTC. Translating gives CASAGIDYNEQFF.